Following are 12 T cell receptor beta chains from one sample sequenced in a study of T cell repertoires in cytomegalovirus infection. TCRdb processed the reads anew with MiXCR; each CDR3 protein has one entry. Of around 530,000 distinct CDR3 sequences listed, about a quarter are singletons. The sample taken for sequencing was PBMCs. All receptors come from a human donor in good health (CMV status not recorded). Some clones in this sample may be carry-over from other donors' samples.

This clonotype was seen a handful of times. The chain has TRBV24-1 and TRBJ1-5, with no clear D. This CDR3 spans 13 amino acids. Germline-derived CDR1 and CDR2 are KGHDR and SFDVKD. Trimming removed 9 bases at V and 7 bases at J, with 15 bases between. The DNA for the CDR3 is TGTGCCACCTCGGAACAGTCAGTACAGCCCCAGCATTTT. It yields the protein CATSEQSVQPQHF.

J is TRBJ2-5 and V is TRBV7-8; 8 nucleotides line up with TRBD2. This CDR3 contains 16 residues. The V segment lost 5 bases and the J segment 6 bases; nucleotides outside the gene matches: 14. Germline V gene lookup returns CDR1 SGHVS and CDR2 FQNEAQ. CDR3 bases: TGTGCCAGCAGCCCCTGGGAGCGGGGGTTTGCGAAGACCCAGTACTTC. This sequence encodes CASSPWERGFAKTQYF.

The table lists this clonotype with a few counts. V usage is TRBV25-1 and J usage is TRBJ2-5; TRBD2 is a possible D gene (5 bases). This CDR3 has 14 residues. Germline V CDR1 and CDR2: MGHDK, SYGVNS. Deletions cut 4 bases from V and 3 bases from J, with 12 bases between. The CDR3 coding sequence is TGTGCCAGCAGTGGACTGGACTGGGAAGAGACCCAGTACTTC. This gives the protein CASSGLDWEETQYF.

This clonotype has only a few counts. The V gene is TRBV7-2, the J gene TRBJ2-7; TRBD2 aligns across 8 bases. Germline V gene data show CDR1 as SGHTA and CDR2 as FQGNSA. Trimming took 2 bases from V and 2 from J; bases not matched to a gene: 2. The CDR3 spans 14 residues. CDR3 coding DNA: TGTGCCAGCAGCTTAAGCGGGAGCACCTACGAGCAGTACGTC. Translation gives CASSLSGSTYEQYV.

This clonotype appeared a few times. CDR3 sequence (DNA): TGTGCCAGCAGTTTAGATGGGGGAGGAGTCTATGGCTACACCTTC. This gives the protein CASSLDGGGVYGYTF. This chain connects TRBV27 to TRBJ1-2, with a weak D call TRBD1 (5 bases). CDR3 length: 15 amino acids. Germline loops: CDR1 MNHEY, CDR2 SMNVEV (reference sequence). Trimming removed 2 bases at V and 4 bases at J, with 14 bases between.

This clonotype occurred many times. The chain employs TRBV7-8 and TRBJ2-5; 7 bases map to TRBD1. The CDR3 totals 14 residues. The V gene end was trimmed by 5 bases and the J gene end by 4 bases; junction bases not matched to a gene: 7. Germline V gene lookup returns CDR1 SGHVS and CDR2 FQNEAQ. In DNA form, the CDR3 reads TGTGCCAGCAGCGCATCAAGGACAGGAGAGACCCAGTACTTC. Translation: CASSASRTGETQYF.

Many counts were recorded for this clonotype. The rearrangement links TRBV19 to TRBJ1-5; D is perhaps TRBD1 (6 bases). The germline gives CDR1 LNHDA, CDR2 SQIVND (reference sequence). CDR3 size: 14 residues. V gave up 5 bases and J gave up 3 bases, with 11 bases separating them. For the CDR3, the DNA is TGTGCCAGTAGTGGGGGGGCAAACAATCAGCCCCAGCATTTT. Amino acid sequence: CASSGGANNQPQHF.

This rearrangement joins TRBV15 to TRBJ1-2; D is undetermined. The V and J ends lost 0 bases and 7 bases respectively, with 6 bases between them. CDR3 length: 12 amino acids. In germline, CDR1 is LNHNV, CDR2 YYDKDF (reference sequence). CDR3 sequence (DNA): TGTGCCACCAGCAGAGATTTAGTTGGCTACACCTTC. As protein: CATSRDLVGYTF.

The genes are TRBV15 and TRBJ2-3; possibly TRBD2 for D (5 bases). V lost 9 bases and J 2 bases, leaving 12 bases between the germline ends. CDR1 is LNHNV and CDR2 is YYDKDF in the germline V gene (reference sequence). The CDR3 covers 13 residues. For the CDR3, the DNA is TGTGCCACGGGAGTACCGAACACAGATACGCAGTATTTT. Its protein product is CATGVPNTDTQYF.

In this sample, this clonotype turned up once. V and J are TRBV5-1 and TRBJ2-1; 11 bases align to TRBD2. Per germline, CDR1 SGHRS and CDR2 YFSETQ. This CDR3 contains 17 residues. J gave up 6 bases and V 5 bases, and 13 bases lay outside the gene matches. Here the CDR3 reads CASRPNPTSGGSNEQFF. In DNA, the CDR3 is TGCGCCAGCAGACCGAATCCTACTAGCGGGGGAAGCAATGAGCAGTTCTTC.

This CDR3 is CASSTIGNEQFF. CDR3 nucleotides: TGTGCCAGCAGCACAATAGGTAATGAGCAGTTCTTC. The chain couples TRBV5-4 to TRBJ2-1; no definite D call. Deletions cut 4 bases from V and 7 bases from J, with 9 bases between. This CDR3 contains 12 residues. Per germline, CDR1 SGHNT and CDR2 YYREEE (reference sequence). The full variable domain, with the rest looked up from reference TRBV5-4 and TRBJ2-1, is ETGVTQSPTHLIKTRGQQVTLRCSSQSGHNTVSWYQQALGQGPQFIFQYYREEENGRGNFPPRFSGLQFPNYSSELNVNALELDDSALYLCASSTIGNEQFFGPGTRLTVL.

This chain uses TRBV6-2 or TRBV6-3 with TRBJ2-2; D possibly corresponds to TRBD2 (6 bases). This CDR3 spans 15 amino acids. V was trimmed by 3 bases and J by 6 bases, leaving 14 bases between them. The germline CDR1 and CDR2 sequences are MNHEY and SVGEGT. The CDR3 region is CASSYSGLPPGELFF. CDR3 DNA: TGTGCCAGCAGTTATAGCGGTTTACCACCCGGGGAGCTGTTTTTT.